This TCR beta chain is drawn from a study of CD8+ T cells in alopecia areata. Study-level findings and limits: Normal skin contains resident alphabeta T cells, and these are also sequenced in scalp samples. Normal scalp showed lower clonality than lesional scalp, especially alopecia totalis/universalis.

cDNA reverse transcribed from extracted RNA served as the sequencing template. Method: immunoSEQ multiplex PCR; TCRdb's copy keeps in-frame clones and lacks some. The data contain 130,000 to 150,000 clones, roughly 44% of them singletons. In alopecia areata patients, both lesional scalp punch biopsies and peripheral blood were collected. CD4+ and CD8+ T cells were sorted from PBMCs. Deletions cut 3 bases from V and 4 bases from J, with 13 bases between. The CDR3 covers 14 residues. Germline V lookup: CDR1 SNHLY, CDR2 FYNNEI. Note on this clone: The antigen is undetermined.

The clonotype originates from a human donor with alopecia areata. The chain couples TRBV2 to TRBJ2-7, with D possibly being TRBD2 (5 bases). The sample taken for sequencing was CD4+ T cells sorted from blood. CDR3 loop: CASSDILVRYEQYF. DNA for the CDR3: TGTGCCAGCAGTGATATACTAGTCCGGTACGAGCAGTACTTC.